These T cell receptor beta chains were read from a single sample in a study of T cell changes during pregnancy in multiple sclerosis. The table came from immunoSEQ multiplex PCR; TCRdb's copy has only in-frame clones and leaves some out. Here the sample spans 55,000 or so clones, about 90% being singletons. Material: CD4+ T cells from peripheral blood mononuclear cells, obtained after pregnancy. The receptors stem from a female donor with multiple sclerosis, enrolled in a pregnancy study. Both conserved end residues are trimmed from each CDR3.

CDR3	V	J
ASSQDRRGSNYGYT	TRBV4-2	TRBJ1-2
ATRIGLAGGNEQF	TRBV19	TRBJ2-1
ASSSTTGHTGELF	TRBV7-6	TRBJ2-2
ASRTGSIDGYT	TRBV6-6	TRBJ1-2
ASSPRGPTNEKLF	TRBV2	TRBJ1-4
SVIGGDYGYT	TRBV29-1	TRBJ1-2
ASSQVTGTANYGYT	TRBV4-1	TRBJ1-2
ASSDSSGGPDTQY	TRBV6-4	TRBJ2-3
ASSLQGDTQY	TRBV18	TRBJ2-3
ASRTGGEQY	TRBV6-5	TRBJ2-7
ASSPGHGADGYT	TRBV5-1	TRBJ1-2
ASSQDADSYEQY	TRBV14	TRBJ2-7
ATSRQGKYGYT	TRBV15	TRBJ1-2
ASSMHGQGPVGEQY	TRBV19	TRBJ2-7
ASSLGGRTNYGYT	TRBV5-6	TRBJ1-2
ASGSGGARETQY	TRBV6-5	TRBJ2-5
ASSTKQGATSYNEQF	TRBV7-9	TRBJ2-1
ASSQEALRNNEQF	TRBV14	TRBJ2-1
ASTLRTGFNYGYT	TRBV19	TRBJ1-2
ASSQETASSPLH	TRBV4-2	TRBJ1-6
ASSYLGSYNEQF	TRBV6-5	TRBJ2-1
ASSYGGGRLNGYT	TRBV6-5	TRBJ1-2
ASSLEGRGYGYT	TRBV5-1	TRBJ1-2